Sequencing of this T cell receptor beta chain was carried out in a study of sequential checkpoint blockade in melanoma. Study context: Both treatment sequences were followed by maintenance nivolumab.

Noted treatment: randomized to nivolumab then ipilimumab (arm A) or the reverse (arm B). Patients had received no earlier DNA-damaging chemotherapy. The method was immunoSEQ multiplex PCR; TCRdb's version includes in-frame clones alone and lacks a portion of them. The sample includes roughly 12,000 clones, 60% to 80% of them seen just once. From germline, CDR1 is MGHDK and CDR2 SYGVNS. This CDR3 has 16 residues. With V trimmed by 3 bases and J by 8 bases, 9 bases remained unmatched. This TCR came from a human donor with melanoma. The chain couples TRBV25-1 to TRBJ2-2, with 10 bases lining up with TRBD1. This sample comprised CD8+ T cells sorted from blood (inferred from file names), obtained from a patient given nivolumab and ipilimumab in sequence. The CDR3 DNA reads as TGTGCCAGCAGTGAGCCGGGACAGGGGTGGCCGGGGGAGCTGTTTTTT. This encodes CASSEPGQGWPGELFF.